This T cell receptor (beta chain) emerged from a study of T-cell reconstitution after alpha-beta-depleted transplantation in children. Library preparation (for TCRbeta) was performed with unique molecular identifiers. TCRdb analysed the PCR reads with MiXCR anew, one entry per CDR3 protein. The sample lists some 840,000 distinct CDR3 sequences, roughly 15% occurring once. General study results and limits: A year post-transplant, T-cell counts and diversity derived mostly from newly produced T cells.

Note on this clonotype: Its specificity is not known.

V gave up 6 bases and J gave up 1 base; unmatched junction bases: 12. This CDR3 has 16 residues. Germline V lookup: CDR1 MNHNS, CDR2 SASEGT. Sequences were derived from PBMCs, mostly from graft donor cells, sampled 360 days after TCRalphabeta/CD19-depleted stem cell transplant. The TCR was taken from a male patient under 18 who had a stem cell transplant for acute lymphoblastic leukemia, so the T cells may come from the graft donor. This rearrangement joins TRBV6-1 to TRBJ2-7; 7 bases map to TRBD1. The CDR3 DNA is TGTGCCAGCAGGGGATCCAACAGGGGTGGTTCCTACGAGCAGTACTTC. Its protein is CASRGSNRGGSYEQYF.